This note documents a single T cell receptor (beta chain) sequence. Method: immunoSEQ multiplex PCR; TCRdb's copy keeps in-frame clones and lacks some. The sample contains roughly 350,000 clones, 75% to 90% of which appear only once. The data stem from a study of blood T cell repertoires in COVID-19. CDR1 and CDR2 from the germline V gene are SGHVS and FQNEAQ. There are 14 residues in the CDR3. V shed 1 base, J shed 3 bases, and the junction held 2 bases outside the gene matches. This TCR derives from a woman between 18 and 29 years old with acute or convalescent COVID-19. V is TRBV7-8 and J is TRBJ2-7; 8 bases line up with TRBD2. The sequenced sample consisted of peripheral blood. The chain's CDR3 is CASSLVGLVYEQYF. CDR3 coding DNA: TGTGCCAGCAGCTTAGTGGGACTAGTCTACGAGCAGTACTTC. The full variable domain, completed using reference TRBV7-8 and TRBJ2-7, is GAGVSQSPRYKVAKRGQDVALRCDPISGHVSLFWYQQALGQGPEFLTYFQNEAQLDKSGLPSDRFFAERPEGSVSTLKIQRTQQEDSAVYLCASSLVGLVYEQYFGPGTRLTVT.